Reported below is one T cell receptor (beta chain). Generated by immunoSEQ multiplex PCR, the TCRdb table keeps only in-frame clones and is missing some. The sample contains some 180,000 clones, approximately 80% of which appear only once. This record belongs to a study of blood T cell repertoires in COVID-19. This CDR3 comprises 14 residues. With 6 bases removed from V and 5 bases from J, the gap between germline ends came to 17 bases. The germline V gene has CDR1 MNHEY and CDR2 SVGAGI. The sample comprised PBMCs or T cells enriched from blood (not recorded which). The TCR sequence derives from a man between 60 and 75 years old who had been exposed to COVID-19. The rearrangement uses TRBV6-5 and TRBJ2-7; tentatively, D is TRBD2 (7 bases). CDR3 protein: CASSRRGGFNEQYF. CDR3 coding DNA: TGTGCCAGCAGCCGAAGGGGGGGCTTCAACGAGCAGTACTTC.